This T cell receptor (beta chain) was documented in a study of neurological immune-mediated disorders (dated 2019 in TCRdb). Background for the entire study: Among the 34 multiple sclerosis patients, relapsing-remitting MS accounted for around 30 and secondary progressive MS accounted for 3. The study compared peripheral blood TCR-beta repertoires of HTLV-I-associated myelopathy (HAM/TSP) patients, multiple sclerosis patients and healthy controls using UMI-based sequencing. Longitudinal samples, technical triplicates and paired sorted CD4+ and CD8+ T-cell subsets, alongside PBMC samples, were included among the roughly 96 TCR-beta libraries. The cohort was made up of 68 subjects, consisting of some 14 HAM/TSP patients, about 34 multiple sclerosis patients and about 20 healthy controls.

There are many counts of this clonotype. Its antigen is unknown. Nothing much larger sits one base from this clone, and base qualities are not available. For unsorted PBMC libraries, 2 million PBMCs were used after storage in RNAlater at -80 degrees C until RNA extraction. Multiple sclerosis patients were enrolled in a US clinical protocol evaluating disease progression by magnetic resonance imaging. PBMCs were separated from peripheral blood using Ficoll-Hypaque density gradient centrifugation and then cryopreserved in liquid nitrogen. General study outcomes and caveats: The highest TCR clonal expansion was observed in HAM/TSP patients, whereas the lowest was observed in MS patients, even when compared with healthy controls. No association of the MS cluster with clinical or MRI features was observed, and the need for larger cohorts was stated by the authors. In a phylogenetic analysis, the repertoires of 18 out of 34 MS patients fell into a single cluster of related CDR3 sequences, pointing to a possible signature at the repertoire level. Across subjects, expanded clones never shared an identical CDR3 amino acid sequence, which suggests that the TCR-beta repertoires in every group were private.

cDNA was synthesized by template-switch 5'RACE using a primer with a 10-nucleotide random unique molecular identifier that tagged each TCR transcript. Over 180 million TCR-beta sequences, covering 15-18 subjects, were produced in each sequencing run. The RNeasy kit was used for extraction of total RNA. TCR-beta VDJ regions were amplified with primers for the TCR constant region and the 5'RACE anchor, using the KAPA Real-time Library Amplification kit. Sample indexes and Illumina adaptors were added in a first PCR, and a second PCR then increased library yield. The roughly 650 bp TCR product was size-selected on a 2% E-gel SizeSelection system after Ampure bead purification. Before pooling, libraries had their quality checked on a Bioanalyzer, their concentration measured with Qubit, and their quantity determined with the Kapa Library Quantification kit. An Illumina HiSeq 2500 sequenced the libraries paired-end 2 x 150 bp. To increase sequence diversity, 25-30% phiX was spiked into each library pool. In the original analysis: Quality-filtered reads were processed with the UMI-based MiGEC pipeline, which removed over 75% of raw TCR sequences during error correction. IMGT germline references were used for aligning VDJ genes, and each clonotype was defined as a unique CDR3 amino acid sequence together with its V-J genes. Clonal expansion, Shannon diversity and CDR3 relatedness were evaluated with VDJtools (CalcPairwiseDistances, ClusterSamples), while phylogenetic trees were built in CLCbio workbench. Using coefficient-of-variation modelling across technical triplicates, the study counted a clone as expanded if it had at least 8 unique UMIs. TCRdb reanalyzed the raw reads on its own, using fastp at Q25 for trimming and MiXCR for clone calling, and kept in-frame beta chains. For every CDR3 protein sequence, its rows merge into one entry that carries the most common genes and DNA. TCRdb, rather than the study authors, made the V and J calls. The sample table shows over 35,000 distinct CDR3 sequences, and 3% to 4% are seen once. The top ten clones comprise roughly 2% of the sample.

Sequencing was done on a sample of PBMCs. This clonotype was sampled from a man younger than 45 with multiple sclerosis.

The nucleotide sequence is given as TGTGCCAGCAGTCGTAAGGGGGCGCCTGGGGCCAACGTCCTGACTTTC. This is translated as CASSRKGAPGANVLTF. The rearranged chain carries TRBV12-3 or TRBV12-4 and TRBJ2-6; 7 middle bases align to TRBD1. Unmatched junction bases come to 6, with V trimmed by 5 bases and J by 2 bases. The CDR3 starts with the cysteine, ends with the phenylalanine, and has 16 residues. Solely the CDR3 DNA is kept, with 48 bases framed from the first base.